This entry lists 18 T cell receptor beta chains sequenced from one sample in a study of T cell responses to AZD1222 COVID-19 vaccine. The table came from immunoSEQ multiplex PCR; TCRdb's copy has only in-frame clones and leaves some out. The table includes around 89,000 clones, more than 75% detected once. The input for sequencing was peripheral blood, taken on day 0 of AZD1222 vaccination. These receptors originate from an adult in good health.

This chain connects TRBV2 to TRBJ2-6, with a possible D match to TRBD2 (5 bases). V dropped 4 bases and J dropped 2 bases, with 18 bases sitting between them. Germline-derived CDR1 and CDR2 are SNHLY and FYNNEI. This CDR3 has 18 amino acids. CDR3 coding DNA: TGTGCCAGCAGTGGGCGTCAGAGGGTGGTTGCTGGGGCCAACGTCCTGACTTTC. This encodes CASSGRQRVVAGANVLTF. The variable domain in full, completed from reference TRBV2 and TRBJ2-6, reads EPEVTQTPSHQVTQMGQEVILRCVPISNHLYFYWYRQILGQKVEFLVSFYNNEISEKSEIFDDQFSVERPDGSNFTLKIRSTKLEDSAMYFCASSGRQRVVAGANVLTFGAGSRLTVL.

The chain combines TRBV5-5 with TRBJ1-3; tentative D call: TRBD1 (6 bases). Germline values: CDR1 SGHKS, CDR2 YYEKEE (reference sequence). There are 17 residues in the CDR3. The ends were cut back, 4 bases at V and 0 bases at J, with 17 bases in the middle. The CDR3 nucleotides read TGTGCCAGCAGCATAGGGGGGCGACGGTACTCTGGAAACACCATATATTTT. Translation gives CASSIGGRRYSGNTIYF.

The V and J genes are TRBV4-3 and TRBJ2-3; no clear D. Deletions cut 1 base from V and 0 bases from J, with 8 bases between. Germline CDR1 reads LGHNA; CDR2 reads YSLEER. CDR3 length: 15 residues. The CDR3: CASSQGVLSTDTQYF. Written as DNA, the CDR3 is TGCGCCAGCAGCCAAGGGGTCCTTAGCACAGATACGCAGTATTTT.

Written as DNA, the CDR3 is TGTGCCAGCAGTCTACAGGGGGCCGCGGGGAGCTCCTATAATTCACCCCTCCACTTT. This codes for CASSLQGAAGSSYNSPLHF. The chain has TRBV6-6 and TRBJ1-6; 9 bases are a match to TRBD1. CDR3 size: 19 residues. The V gene's germline CDR1 is MNHNY and CDR2 SVGAGI (reference sequence). J was trimmed by 0 bases and V by 5 bases; bases with no gene match: 11.

V and J are TRBV7-2 and TRBJ1-6, with a weak D call TRBD1 (5 bases). The V and J ends lost 5 bases and 10 bases respectively, with 15 bases between them. Germline CDR1 SGHTA, CDR2 FQGNSA. This CDR3 spans 14 amino acids. The CDR3 DNA reads as TGTGCCAGCAGCCCCGACCTGTGGGGCTCACCCCTCCACTTT. Its protein product is CASSPDLWGSPLHF.

This clone was seen more than once but under ten times. The gene calls are TRBV11-2 and TRBJ1-1; 8 positions agree with TRBD1. This CDR3 comprises 14 residues. The V gene's germline CDR1 is SGHAT and CDR2 FQNNGV. With 3 bases clipped from V and 4 bases from J, the junction kept 4 bases outside the gene matches. CDR3 region: CASSFNDRGTEAFF. CDR3 sequence (DNA): TGTGCCAGCAGCTTTAATGACAGGGGCACTGAAGCTTTCTTT.

The rearrangement joins TRBV5-5 to TRBJ1-1; 9 nucleotides agree with TRBD1. V shed 4 bases and J 5 bases; nucleotides not matched to a gene: 9. CDR1 is SGHKS, CDR2 YYEKEE, per germline (reference sequence). The CDR3 is made up of 15 amino acids. CDR3 in amino acids: CASSRRGQGGTEAFF. CDR3 nucleotides: TGTGCCAGCAGCCGGCGGGGACAGGGTGGTACTGAAGCTTTCTTT.

This clone was observed a single time. The chain joins TRBV18 to TRBJ2-5; TRBD2 agrees at 12 bases. V shed 2 bases and J 3 bases; nucleotides not matched to a gene: 1. Germline loops: CDR1 KGHSH, CDR2 LQKENI. The CDR3 is 15 amino acids. The CDR3 DNA follows: TGTGCCAGCTCACCAGGACTAGCGGGGAAAGAGACCCAGTACTTC. It codes for CASSPGLAGKETQYF.

The V gene is TRBV19, the J gene TRBJ2-1, with 7 positions matching TRBD1. CDR1 and CDR2 (germline): LNHDA, SQIVND (reference sequence). The CDR3 covers 16 residues. Unmatched junction bases numbered 9, after V lost 4 bases and J lost 3 bases. The CDR3 nucleotides are TGTGCCAGTAGTACAAGCCGGACAGGTGTCTACAATGAGCAGTTCTTC. Translation gives CASSTSRTGVYNEQFF.

This clone came up a few times. The CDR3: CATLRQGAYEQYF. CDR3 coding DNA: TGTGCCACCCTGAGACAGGGGGCCTACGAGCAGTACTTC. The rearrangement joins TRBV7-2 to TRBJ2-7, with 9 bases matching TRBD1. The germline CDR1 and CDR2 sequences are SGHTA and FQGNSA. The CDR3 has 13 residues. The trim removed 10 bases at V and 2 bases at J, leaving 6 bases unmatched.

The genes are TRBV19 and TRBJ2-1; D not resolved. The germline V and J ends were trimmed by 6 bases and 4 bases, with 13 bases remaining between them. The CDR3 runs to 14 residues. The V gene's germline CDR1 is LNHDA and CDR2 SQIVND (reference sequence). In nucleotides, the CDR3 is TGTGCCAGTAGGCGCCAGGAAGGATACAATGAGCAGTTCTTC. It translates to CASRRQEGYNEQFF.

This clone was recorded only once. The J gene is TRBJ2-7, the V gene TRBV18; D is unclear. The CDR3 is made up of 12 amino acids. Trimming removed 8 bases at V and 3 bases at J, with 11 bases between. Germline V lookup: CDR1 KGHSH, CDR2 LQKENI. CDR3 DNA sequence: TGTGCCAGCGCTACCGAAGGCTACGAGCAGTACTTC. Protein sequence: CASATEGYEQYF.

The chain has TRBV6-1 and TRBJ1-2; possibly TRBD1 for D (5 bases). V was clipped by 1 base and J by 6 bases, with 6 bases between them. The CDR3 loop spans 12 amino acids. Germline CDR1 and CDR2: MNHNS and SASEGT. DNA for the CDR3: TGTGCCAGCAGTGAAGGGGGGGATGGCTACACCTTC. Protein sequence: CASSEGGDGYTF.

The chain has TRBV6-6 and TRBJ1-5; 7 bases agree with TRBD1. The CDR3 sequence is 15 residues long. After removal of 7 bases from V and 0 bases from J, the junction contained 6 bases not matched to a gene. Germline V lookup: CDR1 MNHNY, CDR2 SVGAGI (reference sequence). This CDR3 reads CASNKGQNSNQPQHF. CDR3 sequence (DNA): TGTGCCAGCAACAAGGGACAGAATAGCAATCAGCCCCAGCATTTT.

The rearrangement uses TRBV3-1 (or the pseudogene TRBV3-2) and TRBJ1-1; unclear D gene. The CDR3 contains 12 residues. The V and J ends lost 4 bases and 0 bases respectively, with 3 bases between them. The germline V gene encodes CDR1 LGHDT and CDR2 YNNKEL (reference sequence). Here the CDR3 DNA reads TGTGCCAGCAGCCTGATGAACACTGAAGCTTTCTTT. Translated, it gives CASSLMNTEAFF.

V and J are TRBV18 and TRBJ1-1, with 10 bases aligning to TRBD1. This CDR3 contains 14 residues. The junction had 4 bases not matched to a gene; V was cut back by 3 bases and J by 6 bases. CDR1 and CDR2 (germline): KGHSH, LQKENI. CDR3 loop: CASSPSGTGAEAFF. CDR3 nucleotide sequence: TGTGCCAGCTCACCGTCCGGGACAGGGGCTGAAGCTTTCTTT.

The rearrangement uses TRBV9 and TRBJ2-5; 8 nucleotides match TRBD2. J lost 5 bases, V lost 4 bases, and 13 bases had no gene match. CDR3 size: 16 residues. CDR1 and CDR2 (germline): SGDLS, YYNGEE. In nucleotides, the CDR3 is TGTGCCAGCAGCCCCACTGGGGCGGGGGGAGAGGAGACCCAGTACTTC. Translated: CASSPTGAGGEETQYF.

In its sample, this clone was seen once. The chain combines TRBV7-9 with TRBJ2-1; D call uncertain. Trimming cost V 6 bases and J 3 bases, with 12 bases left between them. The germline gives CDR1 SEHNR, CDR2 FQNEAQ (reference sequence). CDR3 length: 14 amino acids. Written as DNA, the CDR3 is TGTGCCAGCAGAACTCCCTGGGACTACAATGAGCAGTTCTTC. Protein sequence: CASRTPWDYNEQFF.